Each of the 14 T cell receptor beta chains below was sequenced from the same sample in a study of T cell responses to AZD1222 COVID-19 vaccine. Clones were read by immunoSEQ multiplex PCR, and TCRdb kept only the in-frame ones, dropping some. This repertoire shows roughly 80,000 clones, roughly 88% found once; its top ten account for approximately 4.5%. Sequences were derived from peripheral blood, sampled on day 0 of MenACWY control vaccination. The receptors were sampled from an adult in good health.

This rearrangement joins TRBV7-8 to TRBJ2-7; 9 nucleotides agree with TRBD1. Germline V gene lookup returns CDR1 SGHVS and CDR2 FQNEAQ. CDR3 length: 14 amino acids. V was clipped by 5 bases and J by 4 bases; unmatched bases: 6. CDR3 coding DNA: TGTGCCAGCAGCCGAGAGACAGGGGGGTACGAGCAGTACTTC. Protein product: CASSRETGGYEQYF.

The genes are TRBV3-1 (or the pseudogene TRBV3-2) and TRBJ2-2; D is perhaps TRBD2 (6 bases). The CDR3 has 15 amino acids. CDR1 is LGHDT, CDR2 YNNKEL, per germline (reference sequence). Between the trimmed V and J ends, which lost 8 bases and 1 base, there was a span of 14 bases. The chain's CDR3 is CASGRLGVNTGELFF. In DNA form, the CDR3 reads TGTGCCAGCGGACGACTAGGGGTGAACACCGGGGAGCTGTTTTTT.

V and J are TRBV30 and TRBJ1-2; D not certain. This CDR3 spans 14 amino acids. The V gene's germline CDR1 is GTSNPN and CDR2 SVGIG (reference sequence). Trimming stripped 4 bases from V and 0 bases from J, with 12 bases between. In DNA form, the CDR3 reads TGTGCCTGGACTGTCGGGAATACTAACTATGGCTACACCTTC. This encodes CAWTVGNTNYGYTF.

This rearrangement joins TRBV3-1 (or the pseudogene TRBV3-2) to TRBJ1-5; D is possibly TRBD1 (6 bases). The length of the CDR3 is 18 residues. CDR1 and CDR2 from the germline V gene are LGHDT and YNNKEL (reference sequence). Trimming stripped 1 base from V and 0 bases from J, with 16 bases between. The CDR3 sequence: CASSQADSPGYSNQPQHF. The CDR3 DNA follows: TGTGCCAGCAGCCAAGCGGACAGCCCCGGATATAGCAATCAGCCCCAGCATTTT.

The rearrangement links TRBV28 to TRBJ1-5; possibly TRBD1 for D (6 bases). Trimming removed 7 bases at V and 5 bases at J, with 18 bases between. The CDR3 is made up of 15 amino acids. Germline V gene data show CDR1 as MDHEN and CDR2 as SYDVKM. This CDR3 is CASTGSSGADQPQHF. CDR3 nucleotide sequence: TGTGCCAGCACTGGGTCGTCGGGGGCGGATCAGCCCCAGCATTTT. The variable domain in full, with the rest retrieved from reference TRBV28 and TRBJ1-5, is DVKVTQSSRYLVKRTGEKVFLECVQDMDHENMFWYRQDPGLGLRLIYFSYDVKMKEKGDIPEGYSVSREKKERFSLILESASTNQTSMYLCASTGSSGADQPQHFGDGTRLSIL.

J is TRBJ1-2 and V is TRBV28, with no clear D. With 6 bases removed from V and 8 bases from J, the gap between germline ends came to 25 bases. The CDR3 totals 16 residues. The germline V gene has CDR1 MDHEN and CDR2 SYDVKM. The CDR3 bases are TGTGCCAGCAGCCGTCCGACCCCCGGGCCCCTGGACGGCTACACCTTC. Amino acid sequence: CASSRPTPGPLDGYTF.

The rearrangement joins TRBV6-2 or TRBV6-3 to TRBJ1-2; TRBD1 is a possible D gene (6 bases). Trimming stripped 4 bases from V and 8 bases from J, with 26 bases between. This CDR3 is 17 amino acids long. Germline CDR1 MNHEY, CDR2 SVGEGT. In DNA form, the CDR3 reads TGTGCCAGCAGTTCCACGATCCCCAGGGGAGCGGCGGGCGGCTACACCTTC. Translating gives CASSSTIPRGAAGGYTF.

As for this clone: Different DNA sequences within this sample yield the same CDR3. V is TRBV3-1 (or the pseudogene TRBV3-2) and J is TRBJ1-5; D uncertain. Germline values: CDR1 LGHDT, CDR2 YNNKEL (reference sequence). The CDR3 is made up of 13 amino acids. The germline V and J ends were trimmed by 1 base and 5 bases, with 6 bases remaining between them. The CDR3 region has the DNA TGTGCCAGCAGCCAAGGGCTAGATCAGCCCCAGCATTTT. This sequence encodes CASSQGLDQPQHF.

V and J are TRBV28 and TRBJ1-6; 8 positions match TRBD1. J lost 9 bases, V lost 5 bases, and 12 bases had no gene match. CDR3 length equals 16 residues. Germline assignment: CDR1 MDHEN and CDR2 SYDVKM. The CDR3 sequence: CASSPQGARAGSPLHF. The CDR3 coding sequence is TGTGCCAGCAGTCCTCAGGGGGCGAGGGCCGGTTCACCCCTCCACTTT.

This sequence joins TRBV25-1 and TRBJ2-2; D gene unclear. The CDR3 totals 17 residues. The V end lost 3 bases, the J end lost 2 bases, and 16 bases lay between the germline ends. Germline CDR1 is MGHDK and CDR2 is SYGVNS. The CDR3 bases are TGTGCCAGCAGTGAGGGTTTCCGTGGACCCAACACCGGGGAGCTGTTTTTT. This encodes CASSEGFRGPNTGELFF.

The genes are TRBV4-3 and TRBJ1-1; no definite D call. V was cut by 0 bases and J by 4 bases, with 12 bases left in between. The CDR3 is 15 amino acids. Germline V gene lookup returns CDR1 LGHNA and CDR2 YSLEER. This CDR3 reads CASSQERGIGTEAFF. In DNA, the CDR3 is TGCGCCAGCAGCCAAGAGAGAGGGATTGGCACTGAAGCTTTCTTT.

The J gene is TRBJ2-1, the V gene TRBV5-4; 8 bases map to TRBD2. CDR1 SGHNT and CDR2 YYREEE come from the germline V gene (reference sequence). J lost 5 bases, V lost 2 bases, and 6 bases had no gene match. This CDR3 has 15 amino acids. This CDR3 reads CASSFPGLGHNEQFF. Written as DNA, the CDR3 is TGTGCCAGCAGCTTTCCGGGACTAGGCCACAATGAGCAGTTCTTC.

The J gene is TRBJ2-7, the V gene TRBV4-3; 7 bases map to TRBD2. From germline, CDR1 is LGHNA and CDR2 YSLEER. This CDR3 comprises 16 residues. Germline trimming cut 4 bases from V and 3 bases from J; bases unmatched to any gene: 12. The CDR3 protein is CASSRSPGTKLYEQYF. CDR3 bases: TGCGCCAGCAGCCGATCTCCTGGGACTAAACTCTACGAGCAGTACTTC.

This rearrangement joins TRBV5-6 to TRBJ1-2; D is undetermined. Germline V gene lookup returns CDR1 SGHDT and CDR2 YYEEEE. The CDR3 is 12 residues long. The V gene lost 4 bases and the J gene lost 8 bases, with 12 bases spanning the gap. CDR3 coding DNA: TGTGCCAGCAGCCTGGAACCGGGAGGCTACACCTTC. Encoded protein: CASSLEPGGYTF.